Below are 10 T cell receptor beta chains sequenced from a single sample in a study of blood T cell repertoires in COVID-19. Using immunoSEQ multiplex PCR, the repertoire was profiled, and TCRdb retains in-frame clones only, with some absent. The table records 140,000 or so clones, approximately 80% of them present only once. The specimen was peripheral blood. The receptors shown here come from a woman of 80 years or more with acute or convalescent COVID-19.

The chain uses TRBV7-2 and TRBJ2-3; the D gene is possibly TRBD1 (6 bases). The V end was cut by 1 base, the J end by 4 bases, with 9 bases between. Germline assignment: CDR1 SGHTA and CDR2 FQGNSA. The CDR3 sequence is 14 residues long. In nucleotides, the CDR3 is TGTGCCAGCAGCTTAGAACAGGGCCCAGATACGCAGTATTTT. Translating gives CASSLEQGPDTQYF.

The chain is built from TRBV5-1 and TRBJ2-5, with D possibly TRBD2 on 5 matching bases. There are 12 residues in the CDR3. V was pared by 0 bases and J by 5 bases, with 5 bases between. Per the germline V gene, CDR1 is SGHRS and CDR2 is YFSETQ. CDR3 sequence reads: CASSLGEETQYF. The DNA for the CDR3 is TGCGCCAGCAGCTTGGGGGAGGAGACCCAGTACTTC.

The gene calls are TRBV7-9 and TRBJ1-4, with no clear D. The germline CDR1 and CDR2 sequences are SEHNR and FQNEAQ (reference sequence). The V gene lost 0 bases and the J gene lost 8 bases, with 13 bases spanning the gap. The CDR3 contains 15 residues. The CDR3 reads CASSLAGNGREKLFF. The CDR3 DNA is TGTGCCAGCAGCTTAGCAGGCAACGGGAGGGAAAAACTGTTTTTT.

The rearrangement joins TRBV5-1 to TRBJ2-2; 10 bases map to TRBD1. With V trimmed by 4 bases and J by 3 bases, 3 bases remained unmatched. The CDR3 covers 15 residues. Germline CDR1 SGHRS, CDR2 YFSETQ. The CDR3 bases are TGCGCCAGCAGCGGACAGGGGGGGCACACCGGGGAGCTGTTTTTT. Its protein is CASSGQGGHTGELFF.

This chain connects TRBV6-5 to TRBJ1-4; 8 bases line up with TRBD1. V shed 5 bases, J shed 7 bases, and the junction held 9 bases outside the gene matches. Germline lookup yields CDR1 MNHEY and CDR2 SVGAGI. The CDR3 is made up of 15 amino acids. The CDR3 sequence is CASSQSLDRAEKLFF. DNA for the CDR3: TGTGCCAGCAGTCAGAGTTTGGACAGGGCTGAAAAACTGTTTTTT.

CDR3 sequence: CASSEDFPSYGNTIYF. Written as DNA, the CDR3 is TGTGCCAGCAGTGAAGACTTCCCCTCTTATGGAAACACCATATATTTT. This chain connects TRBV6-1 to TRBJ1-3; D is unclear. The CDR3 contains 16 residues. Germline lookup yields CDR1 MNHNS and CDR2 SASEGT. Between the trimmed V and J ends, which lost 1 base and 3 bases, there was a span of 13 bases.

A word on this clone: The same CDR3 can be traced to other DNA sequences in this sample. The rearrangement links TRBV10-1 to TRBJ2-2, with 7 bases aligning to TRBD2. The V segment lost 0 bases and the J segment 2 bases; nucleotides outside the gene matches: 3. Germline V gene data show CDR1 as WNHNN and CDR2 as SYGVQD (reference sequence). This CDR3 is 16 amino acids long. The DNA for the CDR3 is TGCGCCAGCAGTGAGTCCAAGGGACTAAACACCGGGGAGCTGTTTTTT. It translates to CASSESKGLNTGELFF.

This clone was recorded once. The chain carries TRBV4-1 and TRBJ1-1; 9 bases match TRBD1. The V and J ends lost 11 bases and 3 bases, in that order; junction bases with no gene match: 7. The germline V gene encodes CDR1 MGHRA and CDR2 YSYEKL. The CDR3 is made up of 13 amino acids. CDR3 coding DNA: TGCGCCTCAAGGAGACAGGGGGACACTGAAGCTTTCTTT. Translating gives CASRRQGDTEAFF.

The chain links TRBV27 to TRBJ1-2, with TRBD1 identical over 7 bases. The length of the CDR3 is 14 residues. CDR1 is MNHEY, CDR2 SMNVEV, per germline (reference sequence). Losses at the gene ends were 5 bases for V and 4 bases for J; bases not matched to a gene: 7. The CDR3 nucleotides read TGTGCCAGCAGTCGACAGGGTTGGGGCTATGGCTACACCTTC. Amino acid sequence: CASSRQGWGYGYTF.

The genes are TRBV29-1 and TRBJ2-3; TRBD1 is a possible D gene (7 bases). The germline gives CDR1 SQVTM, CDR2 ANQGSEA. The V end lost 5 bases, the J end lost 4 bases, and 19 bases lay between the germline ends. The CDR3 has 15 amino acids. The CDR3 nucleotides are TGCAGCGTTCTCGGAGGGACAGAGATTTCAGATACGCAGTATTTT. Protein sequence: CSVLGGTEISDTQYF.